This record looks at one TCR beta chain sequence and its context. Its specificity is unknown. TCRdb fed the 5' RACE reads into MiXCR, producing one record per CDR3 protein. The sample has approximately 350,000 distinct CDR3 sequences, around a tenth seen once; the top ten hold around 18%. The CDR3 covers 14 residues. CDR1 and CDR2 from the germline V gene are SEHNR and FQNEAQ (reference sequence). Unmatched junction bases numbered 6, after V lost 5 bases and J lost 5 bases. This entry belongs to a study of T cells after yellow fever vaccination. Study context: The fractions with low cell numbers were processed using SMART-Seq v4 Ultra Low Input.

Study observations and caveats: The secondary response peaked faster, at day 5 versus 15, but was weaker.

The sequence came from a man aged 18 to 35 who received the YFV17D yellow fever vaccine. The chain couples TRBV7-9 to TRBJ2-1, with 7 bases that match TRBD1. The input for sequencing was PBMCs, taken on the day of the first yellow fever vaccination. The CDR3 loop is CASSRGDSNNEQFF. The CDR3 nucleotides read TGTGCCAGCAGCCGAGGGGACAGCAACAATGAGCAGTTCTTC.